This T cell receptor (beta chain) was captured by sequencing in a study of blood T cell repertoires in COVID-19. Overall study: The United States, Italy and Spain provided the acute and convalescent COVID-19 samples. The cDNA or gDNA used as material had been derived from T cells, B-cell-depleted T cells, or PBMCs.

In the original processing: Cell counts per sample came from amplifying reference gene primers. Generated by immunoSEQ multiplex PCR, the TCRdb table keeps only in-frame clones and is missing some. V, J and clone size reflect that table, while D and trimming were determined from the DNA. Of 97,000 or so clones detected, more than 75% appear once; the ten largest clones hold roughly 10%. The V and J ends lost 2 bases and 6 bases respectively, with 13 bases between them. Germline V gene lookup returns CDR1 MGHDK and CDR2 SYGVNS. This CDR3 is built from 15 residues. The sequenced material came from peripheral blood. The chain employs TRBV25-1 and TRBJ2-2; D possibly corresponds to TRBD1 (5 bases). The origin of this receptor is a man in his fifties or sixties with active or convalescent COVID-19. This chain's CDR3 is CASSETRARSGELFF. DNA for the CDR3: TGTGCCAGCAGTGAAACCAGGGCACGATCCGGGGAGCTGTTTTTT.